This T cell receptor (beta chain) was sequenced during a study of T cell responses to AZD1222 COVID-19 vaccine. Study findings and constraints: Repertoire collection took place solely once the T cell response had peaked. Among the donors, most were white British and more were female, and clonal diversity was possibly underestimated.

A word on this clone: What it binds is unknown.

V dropped 6 bases and J dropped 5; count of bases not matched to a gene: 6. The germline gives CDR1 MNHEY, CDR2 SVGAGI. This CDR3 has 13 residues. The protocol was immunoSEQ multiplex PCR, while the TCRdb copy is restricted to in-frame clones and leaves out a portion. The repertoire consists of roughly 120,000 clones, with over 85% occurring once and the leading ten covering more than 2%. This receptor was identified in an adult who received the AZD1222 COVID-19 vaccine. Sequencing was performed on peripheral blood, taken 28 days after the second AZD1222 dose. The V gene is TRBV6-5, the J gene TRBJ2-5; TRBD2 matches at 7 bases. CDR3 region: CASSRGGRETQYF. Written as DNA, the CDR3 is TGTGCCAGCAGCCGCGGGGGTAGGGAGACCCAGTACTTC.